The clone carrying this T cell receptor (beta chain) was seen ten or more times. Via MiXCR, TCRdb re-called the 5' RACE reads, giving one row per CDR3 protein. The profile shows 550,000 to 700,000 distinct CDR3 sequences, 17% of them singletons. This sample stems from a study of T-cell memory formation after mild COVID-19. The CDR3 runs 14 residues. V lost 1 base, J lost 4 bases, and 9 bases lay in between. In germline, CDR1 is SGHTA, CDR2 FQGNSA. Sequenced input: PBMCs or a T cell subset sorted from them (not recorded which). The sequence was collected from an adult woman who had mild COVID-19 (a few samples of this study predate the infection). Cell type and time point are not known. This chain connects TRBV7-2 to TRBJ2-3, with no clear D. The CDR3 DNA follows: TGTGCCAGCAGCTTAGGGCCCGCCTCAGATACGCAGTATTTT. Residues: CASSLGPASDTQYF.